This T cell receptor (beta chain) was recorded in a study of blood T cell repertoires in COVID-19. Across the study: The samples span acute and convalescent COVID-19 from the United States, Italy and Spain. PBMCs, B-cell-depleted T cells, or T cells were the source of the cDNA or gDNA that made up the material.

Authors' methods: Amplification from reference gene primers served as the basis for estimated nucleated cell counts. Clones were read by immunoSEQ multiplex PCR, and TCRdb kept only the in-frame ones, dropping some. Clone size and the V and J calls come from that table; the DNA yielded D and trimming. The table has under 120,000 clones, 85% to 90% seen once; the top ten hold 32%. This CDR3 spans 15 amino acids. Trimming removed 7 bases at V and 1 base at J, with 16 bases between. The germline V gene has CDR1 MNHNS and CDR2 SASEGT. This sequence originates from a woman of 80 years or more with acute or convalescent COVID-19. This chain links TRBV6-1 with TRBJ1-1, with a possible D match to TRBD1 (6 bases). Sequenced sample: peripheral blood. This CDR3 is CASTLPQGTNTEAFF. The CDR3, as DNA: TGTGCCAGCACCCTCCCCCAGGGGACGAACACTGAAGCTTTCTTT.